The T cell receptor beta chain under discussion was sequenced for a study of blood T cell repertoires in COVID-19. In the study overall: Specimens from acute and convalescent COVID-19 originated in the United States, Italy and Spain.

J lost 0 bases, V lost 9 bases, and 14 bases had no gene match. CDR1 is SGHTS and CDR2 is YDEGEE in the germline V gene. CDR3 length equals 17 residues. Using immunoSEQ multiplex PCR, the repertoire was profiled, and TCRdb retains in-frame clones only, with some absent. Here the sample spans about 350,000 clones, 88% being singletons. The cohort comprised adults aged roughly 18 to 95 years residing in about two dozen US areas. Assignments of participants to cohorts depended upon their own reported clinical history. People in the exposed group encountered a COVID-19 case within 2 weeks before entering the study.

Specimen: PBMCs or T cells enriched from blood (not recorded which). The chain uses TRBV5-8 and TRBJ2-4, with 8 bases identical to TRBD1. This clonotype was obtained from a woman under 40 who had been exposed to COVID-19. CDR3 in amino acids: CATQAGGDTGAKNIQYF. As DNA, the CDR3 is TGTGCCACCCAGGCAGGGGGCGATACGGGAGCCAAAAACATTCAGTACTTC. Full variable domain (remainder filled in from reference TRBV5-8 and TRBJ2-4): EAGVTQSPTHLIKTRGQQATLRCSPISGHTSVYWYQQALGLGLQFLLWYDEGEERNRGNFPPRFSGRQFPNYSSELNVNALELEDSALYLCATQAGGDTGAKNIQYFGAGTRLSVL.